The following is a T cell receptor (beta chain) sequence with its context. These data belong to a study of blood T cell repertoires in COVID-19. In the study overall: The United States, Italy and Spain were the sources of the acute and convalescent COVID-19 samples.

Per the germline V gene, CDR1 is SGHNT and CDR2 is YYREEE (reference sequence). This CDR3 region has 14 residues. V lost 3 bases and J 0 bases, leaving 4 bases between the germline ends. Data came from immunoSEQ multiplex PCR; TCRdb stores just in-frame clones and leaves some out. The sample lists approximately 90,000 clones, roughly 78% occurring once. The rearrangement joins TRBV5-4 to TRBJ2-6, with no clear D. Sequenced: peripheral blood. The sequence came from a woman of 80 years or more with acute or convalescent COVID-19. As DNA, the CDR3 is TGTGCCAGCAGCTCCGGCTCTGGGGCCAACGTCCTGACTTTC. Translating it yields CASSSGSGANVLTF.